These 27 T cell receptor beta chains came from one sample sequenced in a study of human T cells and chemical hapten exposure. TCRdb recomputed calls from the RACE reads with MiXCR, one row per CDR3 protein. The table shows 95,000 or so distinct CDR3 sequences, with 11% occurring only once. Time point indicated: patch test 2, 6 weeks after DPC sensitization. Treatment here: therapeutic diphenylcyclopropenone sensitization with weekly scalp DPC. This specimen consisted of whole blood, obtained in connection with sensitization to the hapten diphenylcyclopropenone (DPC). These receptors were taken from a woman aged 40 to 55 with alopecia areata. Some clones in this sample may be carry-over from other donors' samples.

This clonotype showed up just a few times. The CDR3 DNA is TGTGCCAGCAGTTACAGCGGGAGAGGGGCAGATACGCAGTATTTT. Translated, it gives CASSYSGRGADTQYF. The chain employs TRBV27 and TRBJ2-3, with 8 bases aligning to TRBD2. The CDR3 sequence is 15 residues long. Losses at the gene ends were 4 bases for V and 4 bases for J; bases not matched to a gene: 7. CDR1 is MNHEY, CDR2 SMNVEV, per germline (reference sequence).

The chain employs TRBV4-1 and TRBJ2-2; 11 bases align to TRBD2. Germline V gene data show CDR1 as MGHRA and CDR2 as YSYEKL. J lost 6 bases, V lost 4 bases, and 4 bases had no gene match. The CDR3 length is 15 residues. The DNA of the CDR3 is TGCGCCAGCAGCCGACTAGCGGGGTCCGCCGGGGAGCTGTTTTTT. This codes for CASSRLAGSAGELFF.

The chain uses TRBV29-1 and TRBJ2-7; 8 nucleotides line up with TRBD1. The germline gives CDR1 SQVTM, CDR2 ANQGSEA. The CDR3 extends over 14 amino acids. Trimming removed 5 bases from V and 9 bases from J; junction bases left unmatched: 15. The CDR3 sequence is CSVSYSGGAFLQYF. CDR3 sequence (DNA): TGCAGCGTTTCTTATTCAGGGGGCGCATTCCTGCAGTACTTC.

This clonotype appeared many times. V and J are TRBV28 and TRBJ2-7; TRBD2 agrees at 12 bases. V dropped 8 bases and J dropped 3; count of bases not matched to a gene: 14. CDR3 length equals 17 residues. Germline CDR1 and CDR2: MDHEN and SYDVKM. The CDR3 DNA is TGTGCCAGCCCCGCTGGGGTCCCGGGACTAGCGGGCTACGAGCAGTACTTC. Translation gives CASPAGVPGLAGYEQYF.

This clonotype was seen ten or more times. The chain employs TRBV5-6 and TRBJ1-2; maybe TRBD1 (6 bases). V dropped 0 bases and J dropped 13 bases, with 19 bases sitting between them. Germline CDR1 is SGHDT and CDR2 is YYEEEE. The CDR3 length is 14 residues. Here the CDR3 DNA reads TGTGCCAGCAGCTTGGACGGGGGCGCGGGGCTCGCCACCTTC. This sequence encodes CASSLDGGAGLATF.

This clonotype was observed many times. The chain employs TRBV6-5 and TRBJ2-5, with D unclear. Trimming left V 5 bases short and J 4 bases short, with 17 bases between. Germline V CDR1 and CDR2: MNHEY, SVGAGI. The CDR3 contains 15 residues. The chain's CDR3 is CASSPPERVSETQYF. CDR3 DNA sequence: TGTGCCAGCAGTCCGCCGGAACGGGTTTCAGAGACCCAGTACTTC.

The chain carries TRBV20-1 and TRBJ1-2, with 7 bases matching TRBD1. The ends lost 0 bases at V and 4 bases at J; junction bases unmatched: 8. The CDR3 has 15 residues. Germline V gene data show CDR1 as DFQATT and CDR2 as SNEGSKA (reference sequence). The DNA of the CDR3 is TGCAGTGCTAGAGATGGCAGGGGGTCCTCCTATGGCTACACCTTC. Translation gives CSARDGRGSSYGYTF.

The chain carries TRBV29-1 and TRBJ1-1, with 9 bases aligning to TRBD1. The V and J ends lost 4 bases and 4 bases, in that order; junction bases with no gene match: 4. The CDR3 sequence is 13 residues long. CDR1 and CDR2 (germline): SQVTM, ANQGSEA. The CDR3 loop is CSVGTGVGTEAFF. CDR3 DNA: TGCAGCGTTGGGACAGGGGTTGGCACTGAAGCTTTCTTT.

The CDR3 region is CAISEPLAGGNEQFF. Written as DNA, the CDR3 is TGTGCCATCAGTGAGCCCCTAGCGGGAGGGAATGAGCAGTTCTTC. The chain links TRBV10-3 to TRBJ2-1; TRBD2 aligns across 12 bases. V lost 2 bases to trimming and J lost 7 bases; unmatched junction nucleotides: 3. The CDR3 length is 15 residues. The germline V gene has CDR1 ENHRY and CDR2 SYGVKD.

Ten or more counts support this clonotype. This chain joins TRBV11-2 and TRBJ2-3; 11 bases align to TRBD2. Unmatched junction bases numbered 3, after V lost 6 bases and J lost 4 bases. Per germline, CDR1 SGHAT and CDR2 FQNNGV. The CDR3 consists of 14 residues. The CDR3 nucleotides are TGTGCCAGCAGAACTAGCGGGAGTTCAGATACGCAGTATTTT. This sequence encodes CASRTSGSSDTQYF.

This clonotype was seen many times. The chain joins TRBV4-3 to TRBJ2-2; D unclear. The CDR3 is 15 residues long. Deletions cut 1 base from V and 5 bases from J, with 11 bases between. Germline V gene lookup returns CDR1 LGHNA and CDR2 YSLEER. CDR3 nucleotide sequence: TGCGCCAGCAGCCAAGGTTTTAGTCGGACCGGGGAGCTGTTTTTT. It translates to CASSQGFSRTGELFF.

This clonotype was counted ten times or more. This chain uses TRBV7-2 with TRBJ2-7, with D uncertain. The V gene lost 8 bases and the J gene lost 6 bases, with 14 bases spanning the gap. The CDR3 consists of 12 residues. The germline gives CDR1 SGHTA, CDR2 FQGNSA. CDR3 amino acids: CASRFGLREQYF. CDR3 sequence (DNA): TGTGCCAGCCGGTTCGGTTTACGCGAGCAGTACTTC.

V usage is TRBV29-1 and J usage is TRBJ2-3, with TRBD2 identical over 7 bases. Germline lookup yields CDR1 SQVTM and CDR2 ANQGSEA. V lost 7 bases, J lost 2 bases, and 3 bases stayed unmatched. This CDR3 comprises 12 residues. CDR3 protein: CSGSGATDTQYF. CDR3 DNA: TGCAGCGGAAGCGGGGCCACAGATACGCAGTATTTT.

Of note for this clonotype: This may arise from a read error, as a much more abundant clone is one base away. The V call is TRBV11-2, the J call TRBJ1-2; the D is unclear. From germline, CDR1 is SGHAT and CDR2 FQNNGV. The CDR3 spans 13 residues. The CDR3 reads CVSSLASNYGYTF. The CDR3 DNA sequence: TGTGTCAGCAGCCTTGCAAGCAACTATGGCTACACCTTC.

This clonotype was counted only a few times. The genes are TRBV7-9 and TRBJ1-2; D is unclear. CDR1 is SEHNR, CDR2 FQNEAQ, per germline (reference sequence). The V end was cut by 4 bases, the J end by 6 bases, with 9 bases between. This CDR3 comprises 12 residues. The CDR3 protein is CASSYVEDGYTF. CDR3 DNA sequence: TGTGCCAGCAGCTACGTGGAAGATGGCTACACCTTC.

This clonotype was detected a few times. This chain links TRBV14 with TRBJ2-3, with 7 positions matching TRBD2. The germline V gene encodes CDR1 SGHDN and CDR2 FVKESK. The J segment lost 11 bases and the V segment lost 0 bases, leaving 2 bases of the junction unmatched. The CDR3 sequence is 12 residues long. The CDR3 sequence is CASSQEAGRQYF. The CDR3 coding sequence is TGTGCCAGCAGCCAAGAAGCGGGGCGGCAGTATTTT.

This clonotype was picked up many times. This chain uses TRBV4-3 with TRBJ2-4; D is perhaps TRBD1 (6 bases). CDR3 size: 14 residues. Germline V CDR1 and CDR2: LGHNA, YSLEER. V shed 0 bases and J shed 8 bases, with 11 bases lying between them. The DNA for the CDR3 is TGCGCCAGCAGCCAAGAATACAGGGCTGACATTCAGTACTTC. This gives the protein CASSQEYRADIQYF.

This clonotype was detected a few times. The V and J genes are TRBV29-1 and TRBJ1-1; weak D call: TRBD1 (5 bases). This CDR3 is built from 14 residues. V shed 3 bases and J shed 5 bases, with 16 bases lying between them. Germline V gene data show CDR1 as SQVTM and CDR2 as ANQGSEA. The CDR3: CSVEEQDFWTEAFF. CDR3 sequence (DNA): TGCAGCGTTGAGGAACAGGACTTCTGGACTGAAGCTTTCTTT.

The sample holds many counts of this clonotype. The chain links TRBV5-1 to TRBJ1-1; D ambiguous. Germline assignment: CDR1 SGHRS and CDR2 YFSETQ. V was pared by 5 bases and J by 1 base, with 9 bases between. The CDR3 spans 13 residues. CDR3 nucleotides: TGCGCCAGCAGTAGGGTTCCGAACACTGAAGCTTTCTTT. This sequence encodes CASSRVPNTEAFF. Using reference TRBV5-1 and TRBJ1-1 for the parts outside the CDR3, the full variable domain is KAGVTQTPRYLIKTRGQQVTLSCSPISGHRSVSWYQQTPGQGLQFLFEYFSETQRNKGNFPGRFSGRQFSNSRSEMNVSTLELGDSALYLCASSRVPNTEAFFGQGTRLTVV.

This clonotype occurred many times. V and J are TRBV29-1 and TRBJ1-2; TRBD1 matches 8 bases. V was pared by 1 base and J by 3 bases, with 7 bases of the junction left unmatched. This CDR3 contains 15 residues. Germline CDR1 is SQVTM and CDR2 is ANQGSEA. The CDR3 region is CSVEGGQARDYGYTF. CDR3 coding DNA: TGCAGCGTTGAAGGGGGACAGGCGAGGGACTATGGCTACACCTTC.

This chain uses TRBV2 with TRBJ2-4, with D perhaps TRBD2 (5 bases). Germline loops: CDR1 SNHLY, CDR2 FYNNEI. The CDR3 is 13 residues long. The V end was cut by 6 bases, the J end by 4 bases, with 10 bases between. The CDR3 spells CASSTPGKNIQYF. The DNA for the CDR3 is TGTGCCAGCAGCACCCCGGGAAAAAACATTCAGTACTTC. The entire variable domain, with the rest obtained from reference TRBV2 and TRBJ2-4, is as follows: EPEVTQTPSHQVTQMGQEVILRCVPISNHLYFYWYRQILGQKVEFLVSFYNNEISEKSEIFDDQFSVERPDGSNFTLKIRSTKLEDSAMYFCASSTPGKNIQYFGAGTRLSVL.

Notes on this clonotype: Possible read error: a much larger clone is one base away. V gene TRBV9 combines with J gene TRBJ2-7; tentatively, D is TRBD2 (5 bases). The CDR3 consists of 12 residues. CDR1 and CDR2 from the germline V gene are SGDLS and YYNGEE. This chain's CDR3 is CASSRDDYERYF. CDR3 DNA sequence: TGTGCCAGCAGTCGTGACGACTACGAGCGGTACTTC. Variable domain in full (rest from reference TRBV9 and TRBJ2-7): DSGVTQTPKHLITATGQRVTLRCSPRSGDLSVYWYQQSLDQGLQFLIQYYNGEERAKGNILERFSAQQFPDLHSELNLSSLELGDSALYFCASSRDDYERYFGPGTRLTVT.

This clonotype came up many times. This rearrangement joins TRBV13 to TRBJ2-1; the D gene is possibly TRBD2 (6 bases). Per germline, CDR1 PRHDT and CDR2 FYEKMQ (reference sequence). The CDR3 totals 13 residues. Trimming pared 1 base from V and 15 bases from J, leaving 16 bases between. The CDR3 DNA reads TGTGCCAGCAGCTTAGTCGGCGGGATGGGTACGTTCTTC. As protein: CASSLVGGMGTFF. The whole variable domain, filled in from reference TRBV13 and TRBJ2-1, reads AAGVIQSPRHLIKEKRETATLKCYPIPRHDTVYWYQQGPGQDPQFLISFYEKMQSDKGSIPDRFSAQQFSDYHSELNMSSLELGDSALYFCASSLVGGMGTFFGPGTRLTVL.

A few counts support this clonotype. A clone one base away is much larger, so this may be a read error. The V and J genes are TRBV3-1 and TRBJ2-7; D uncertain. The germline V gene encodes CDR1 LGHDT and CDR2 YNNKEL (reference sequence). The CDR3 has 11 residues. Trimming shortened V by 2 bases and J by 5 bases, and 4 bases separated the two germline ends. For the CDR3, the DNA is TGTGCCAGCAGCCAAAGGGACGAGCAGTACTTC. It encodes CASSQRDEQYF.

The J gene is TRBJ1-2, the V gene TRBV3-1; D is unresolved. Germline V gene lookup returns CDR1 LGHDT and CDR2 YNNKEL (reference sequence). Trimming removed 5 bases from V and 4 bases from J, with 14 bases in between. This CDR3 has 14 amino acids. As DNA, the CDR3 is TGTGCCAGCAGCACCGGCATGGGTCCCTATGGCTACACCTTC. Translated, it gives CASSTGMGPYGYTF.

In this sample, this clonotype turned up a few times. The J gene is TRBJ1-1, the V gene TRBV6-5; 7 positions agree with TRBD1. Unmatched junction bases numbered 12, after V lost 5 bases and J lost 3 bases. Germline V gene sequence: CDR1 MNHEY, CDR2 SVGAGI. This CDR3 has 16 amino acids. The CDR3 DNA reads TGTGCCAGCAGTACACCAGGGGGTCTAGTTCACACTGAAGCTTTCTTT. Its protein product is CASSTPGGLVHTEAFF.

The gene calls are TRBV14 and TRBJ1-6, with a tentative D call TRBD1 (5 bases). Germline loops: CDR1 SGHDN, CDR2 FVKESK. CDR3 length equals 13 residues. The ends were cut back, 6 bases at V and 6 bases at J, with 9 bases in the middle. For the CDR3, the DNA is TGTGCCAGCAGGATGAGGGGTAATTCACCCCTCCACTTT. This sequence encodes CASRMRGNSPLHF.